This T cell receptor (beta chain) was documented in a study of T cell responses to AZD1222 COVID-19 vaccine. General study points: Among vaccine-associated CD4 TCRs, coverage spanned spike, with dominance at 160-218 and 743-854.

Concerning this clone itself: The antigen remains unidentified.

Trimming took 4 bases from V and 2 from J; bases not matched to a gene: 9. The CDR3 extends over 18 amino acids. CDR1 is MGHRA and CDR2 is YSYEKL in the germline V gene. Clones were sequenced by immunoSEQ multiplex PCR, and TCRdb holds only the in-frame ones, with some missing. The sample gives tens of thousands of clones, roughly 86% of which show up once; around 7% is in the top ten. Source: peripheral blood, taken 28 days after the second AZD1222 dose. The clonotype was recovered from an adult who received the AZD1222 COVID-19 vaccine. V gene TRBV4-1 combines with J gene TRBJ2-3; 13 bases agree with TRBD2. In DNA, the CDR3 is TGCGCCAGCAGCCGCAGGGAGGGACTAGCGGGGCCCACAGATACGCAGTATTTT. It specifies CASSRREGLAGPTDTQYF.